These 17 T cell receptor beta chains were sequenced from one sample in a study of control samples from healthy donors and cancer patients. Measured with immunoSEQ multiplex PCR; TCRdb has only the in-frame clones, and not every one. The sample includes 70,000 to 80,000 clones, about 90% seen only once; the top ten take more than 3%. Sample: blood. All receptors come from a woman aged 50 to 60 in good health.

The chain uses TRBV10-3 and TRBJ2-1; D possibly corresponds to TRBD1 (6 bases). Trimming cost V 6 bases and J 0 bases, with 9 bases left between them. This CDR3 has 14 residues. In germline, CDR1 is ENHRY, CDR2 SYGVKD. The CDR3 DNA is TGTGCCATCAGAGGGGACATCTCCTACAATGAGCAGTTCTTC. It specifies CAIRGDISYNEQFF.

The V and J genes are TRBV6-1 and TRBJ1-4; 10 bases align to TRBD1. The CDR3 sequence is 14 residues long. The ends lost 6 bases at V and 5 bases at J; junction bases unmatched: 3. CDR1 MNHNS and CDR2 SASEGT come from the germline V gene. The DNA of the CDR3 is TGTGCCAGCAGGATGGACAGGGGGAATGAAAAACTGTTTTTT. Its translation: CASRMDRGNEKLFF.

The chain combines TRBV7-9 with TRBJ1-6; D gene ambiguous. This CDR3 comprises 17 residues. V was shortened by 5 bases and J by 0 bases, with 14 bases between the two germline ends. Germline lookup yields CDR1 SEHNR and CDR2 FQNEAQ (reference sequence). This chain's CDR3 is CASSPIIRSSYNSPLHF. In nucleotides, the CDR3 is TGTGCCAGCAGCCCTATCATACGGAGCTCCTATAATTCACCCCTCCACTTT.

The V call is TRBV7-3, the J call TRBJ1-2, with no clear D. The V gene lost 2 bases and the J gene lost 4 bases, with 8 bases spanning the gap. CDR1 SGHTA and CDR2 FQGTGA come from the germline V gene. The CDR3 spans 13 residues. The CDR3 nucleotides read TGTGCCAGCAGCTTAGATCCGAGCTATGGCTACACCTTC. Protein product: CASSLDPSYGYTF.

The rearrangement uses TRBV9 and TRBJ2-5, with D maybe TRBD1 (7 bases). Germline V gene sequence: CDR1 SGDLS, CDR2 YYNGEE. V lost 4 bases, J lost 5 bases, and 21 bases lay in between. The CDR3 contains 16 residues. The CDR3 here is CASSLNTGVGGETQYF. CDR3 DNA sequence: TGTGCCAGCAGCCTTAACACAGGGGTAGGGGGGGAGACCCAGTACTTC.

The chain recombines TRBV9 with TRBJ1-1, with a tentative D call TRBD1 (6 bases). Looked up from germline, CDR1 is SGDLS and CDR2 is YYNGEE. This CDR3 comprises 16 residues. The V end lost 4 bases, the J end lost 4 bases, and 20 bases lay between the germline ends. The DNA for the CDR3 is TGTGCCAGCAGCACGCAGACAGGTCTGCCGAGCACTGAAGCTTTCTTT. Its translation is CASSTQTGLPSTEAFF.

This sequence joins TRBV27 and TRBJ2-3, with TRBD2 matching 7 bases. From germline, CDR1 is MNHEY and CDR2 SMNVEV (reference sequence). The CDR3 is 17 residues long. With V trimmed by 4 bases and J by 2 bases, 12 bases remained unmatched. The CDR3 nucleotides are TGTGCCAGCAGTTCCCTACTGAACGGGAGGCACACAGATACGCAGTATTTT. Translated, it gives CASSSLLNGRHTDTQYF.

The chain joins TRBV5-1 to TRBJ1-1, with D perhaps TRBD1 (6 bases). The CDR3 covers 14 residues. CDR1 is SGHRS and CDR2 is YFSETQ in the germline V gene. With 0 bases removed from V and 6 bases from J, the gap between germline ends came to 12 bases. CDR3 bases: TGCGCCAGCAGCTTGGACCCGGGGGGGCCTGAAGCTTTCTTT. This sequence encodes CASSLDPGGPEAFF.

The CDR3 loop reads CASCRLAGGSREQFF. The CDR3 DNA sequence: TGTGCCAGCTGCCGACTAGCGGGAGGTAGCCGTGAGCAGTTCTTC. This chain connects TRBV27 to TRBJ2-1; 13 bases map to TRBD2. The CDR3 is 15 amino acids. CDR1 MNHEY and CDR2 SMNVEV come from the germline V gene (reference sequence). The trim removed 8 bases at V and 9 bases at J, leaving 10 bases unmatched.

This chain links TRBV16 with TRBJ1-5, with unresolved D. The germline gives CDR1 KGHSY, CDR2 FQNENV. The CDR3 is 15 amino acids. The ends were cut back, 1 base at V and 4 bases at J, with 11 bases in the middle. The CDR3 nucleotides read TGTGCCAGCAGCCAATTCCCTTATCCTAATCAGCCCCAGCATTTT. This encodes CASSQFPYPNQPQHF.

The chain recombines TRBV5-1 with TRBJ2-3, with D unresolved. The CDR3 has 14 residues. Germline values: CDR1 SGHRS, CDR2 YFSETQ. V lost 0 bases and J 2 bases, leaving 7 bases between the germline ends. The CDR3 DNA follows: TGCGCCAGCAGCTTGGAGATCTCCACAGATACGCAGTATTTT. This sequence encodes CASSLEISTDTQYF.

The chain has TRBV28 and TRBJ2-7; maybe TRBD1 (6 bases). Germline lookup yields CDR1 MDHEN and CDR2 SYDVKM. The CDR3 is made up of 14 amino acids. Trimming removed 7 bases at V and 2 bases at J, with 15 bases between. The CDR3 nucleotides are TGTGCCAGCACCACCGGGACATTGGCCTACGAGCAGTACTTC. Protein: CASTTGTLAYEQYF.

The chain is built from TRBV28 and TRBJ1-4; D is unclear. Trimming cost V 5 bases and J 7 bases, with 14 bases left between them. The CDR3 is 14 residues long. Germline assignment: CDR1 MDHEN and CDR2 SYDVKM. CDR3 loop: CASSTPSLSEKLFF. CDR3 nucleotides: TGTGCCAGCAGTACTCCCTCGCTAAGTGAAAAACTGTTTTTT.

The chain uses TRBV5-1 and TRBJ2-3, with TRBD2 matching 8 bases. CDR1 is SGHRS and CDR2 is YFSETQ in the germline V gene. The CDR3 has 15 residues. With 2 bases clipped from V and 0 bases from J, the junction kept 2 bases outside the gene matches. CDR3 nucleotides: TGCGCCAGCAGCTTTAGCGGGAAAAGCACAGATACGCAGTATTTT. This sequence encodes CASSFSGKSTDTQYF.

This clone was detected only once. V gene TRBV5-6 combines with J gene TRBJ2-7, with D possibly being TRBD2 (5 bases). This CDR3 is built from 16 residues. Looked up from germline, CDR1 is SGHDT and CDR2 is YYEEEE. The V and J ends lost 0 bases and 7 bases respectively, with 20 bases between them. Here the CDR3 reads CASSLGGIDVLREQYF. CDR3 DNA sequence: TGTGCCAGCAGCTTGGGAGGGATAGACGTGCTGCGAGAGCAGTACTTC. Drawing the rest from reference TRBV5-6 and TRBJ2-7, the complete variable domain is DAGVTQSPTHLIKTRGQQVTLRCSPKSGHDTVSWYQQALGQGPQFIFQYYEEEERQRGNFPDRFSGHQFPNYSSELNVNALLLGDSALYLCASSLGGIDVLREQYFGPGTRLTVT.

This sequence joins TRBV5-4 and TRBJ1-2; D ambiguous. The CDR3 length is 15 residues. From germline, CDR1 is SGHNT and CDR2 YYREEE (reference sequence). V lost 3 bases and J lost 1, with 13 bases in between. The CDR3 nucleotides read TGTGCCAGCAGCTCCAATCTACAGAGTAACTATGGCTACACCTTC. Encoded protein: CASSSNLQSNYGYTF.

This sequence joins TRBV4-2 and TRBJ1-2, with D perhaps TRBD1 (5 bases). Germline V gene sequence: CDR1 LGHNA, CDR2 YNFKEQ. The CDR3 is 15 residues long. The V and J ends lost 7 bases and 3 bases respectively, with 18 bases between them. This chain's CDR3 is CASTPNQGEDYGYTF. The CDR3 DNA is TGTGCCAGCACCCCCAACCAGGGAGAGGACTATGGCTACACCTTC.